The sample holds a few counts of the clone carrying this T cell receptor beta chain. Its antigen is still unknown. The CDR3 loop spans 14 amino acids. V shed 4 bases and J shed 3 bases, with 13 bases lying between them. Germline lookup yields CDR1 MDHEN and CDR2 SYDVKM. The investigators amplified TCR beta CDR3 regions from RNA transcripts. TCR CDR3 regions were first amplified by RT-PCR with HTBI primers. TCRdb itself ran the multiplex PCR reads through MiXCR, one entry per CDR3 protein. The sample has a few hundred thousand distinct CDR3 sequences, approximately 15% seen once. This specimen comes from a study of T cells in Graves' hyperthyroidism and ophthalmopathy. Study-wide findings and caveats: Most thyroid clonotypes expanded above 0.001 were also detected in blood. The model forecast ophthalmopathy, anticipating it by a median 6.5 months before onset. In simple terms, a model built on 13 V-J features told ophthalmopathy apart from stable hyperthyroidism.

The source is a young man with Graves' hyperthyroidism that later progressed to Graves' ophthalmopathy. V is TRBV28 and J is TRBJ2-7, with D unclear. Material: blood. This CDR3 is CASSSYPLHYEQYF. CDR3 nucleotide sequence: TGTGCCAGCAGTTCCTACCCCTTGCACTACGAGCAGTACTTC.